The 18 T cell receptor beta chains presented below share a single source sample, sequenced in a study of cytomegalovirus exposure and HLA in healthy donors. Primers included in the PCR were 60 Vbeta and 13 Jbeta primers. Measured with immunoSEQ multiplex PCR; TCRdb has only the in-frame clones, and not every one. The sample has roughly 110,000 clones; around 80% are singletons. Sequences were obtained from PBMCs. The origin of the receptors is a female donor in good health and CMV-seronegative.

The V and J genes are TRBV7-9 and TRBJ1-3; TRBD1 might be the D (5 bases). Trimming pared 6 bases from V and 0 bases from J, leaving 15 bases between. The CDR3 totals 16 residues. Germline CDR1 SEHNR, CDR2 FQNEAQ (reference sequence). CDR3 sequence (DNA): TGTGCCAGCAGACACGTCGCGGGGCCCTCTGGAAACACCATATATTTT. This encodes CASRHVAGPSGNTIYF.

The DNA for the CDR3 is TGCGCCAGCAGCTTAGGACAGGGCGGAGGCTCCTACGAGCAGTACTTC. As protein: CASSLGQGGGSYEQYF. V is TRBV5-1 and J is TRBJ2-7, with 8 positions matching TRBD1. The trim removed 2 bases at V and 0 bases at J, leaving 7 bases unmatched. CDR1 SGHRS and CDR2 YFSETQ come from the germline V gene. The CDR3 totals 16 residues.

V and J are TRBV6-5 and TRBJ2-7; D perhaps matches TRBD2 (6 bases). V was trimmed by 4 bases and J by 5 bases, leaving 15 bases between them. This CDR3 is built from 14 residues. Germline V gene lookup returns CDR1 MNHEY and CDR2 SVGAGI. The CDR3 reads CASSSEGPLNEQYF. CDR3 DNA sequence: TGTGCCAGCAGTTCGGAGGGGCCCTTGAACGAGCAGTACTTC.

The V and J genes are TRBV6-5 and TRBJ2-6; a weak D match, TRBD2 (5 bases). The CDR3 has 16 residues. CDR1 is MNHEY and CDR2 is SVGAGI in the germline V gene. The germline V and J ends were trimmed by 4 bases and 0 bases, with 10 bases remaining between them. CDR3 loop: CASSFLRVSGANVLTF. For the CDR3, the DNA is TGTGCCAGCAGTTTCCTGCGGGTCTCTGGGGCCAACGTCCTGACTTTC.

The rearrangement links TRBV7-2 to TRBJ1-2, with no clear D. Trimming removed 5 bases at V and 6 bases at J, with 13 bases between. The length of the CDR3 is 13 residues. The V gene's germline CDR1 is SGHTA and CDR2 FQGNSA. CDR3 nucleotides: TGTGCCAGCAGCCCCCGGGGTCGTGATGGCTACACCTTC. Translation gives CASSPRGRDGYTF.

This clone has only a few counts. This sequence joins TRBV4-1 and TRBJ2-4; D possibly corresponds to TRBD2 (7 bases). V lost 1 base to trimming and J lost 8 bases, with 12 bases between them. Germline V lookup: CDR1 MGHRA, CDR2 YSYEKL. This CDR3 region has 14 residues. The CDR3 sequence is CASSQGQGRDIQYF. CDR3 bases: TGCGCCAGCAGCCAAGGGCAGGGGAGGGACATTCAGTACTTC.

The V gene is TRBV25-1, the J gene TRBJ1-3, with 7 bases matching TRBD1. V gave up 2 bases and J gave up 0 bases; unmatched junction bases: 10. The CDR3 consists of 18 residues. Germline CDR1 is MGHDK and CDR2 is SYGVNS. The CDR3 DNA is TGTGCCAGCAGTGAACGGCTTCCGGGACAGAGCTCTGGAAACACCATATATTTT. It yields the protein CASSERLPGQSSGNTIYF.

The chain carries TRBV18 and TRBJ2-5, with a tentative D call TRBD2 (7 bases). V was pared by 8 bases and J by 1 base, with 17 bases between. The CDR3 runs to 15 residues. Per the germline V gene, CDR1 is KGHSH and CDR2 is LQKENI. DNA for the CDR3: TGTGCCAGCCACCCGTTAAGGGGGGGCCAAGAGACCCAGTACTTC. It encodes CASHPLRGGQETQYF.

As DNA, the CDR3 is TGTGCCAGCAGCTTCGCGAGCGGGTCTGAGCAGTTCTTC. It encodes CASSFASGSEQFF. This chain connects TRBV13 to TRBJ2-1, with a possible D match to TRBD2 (6 bases). The CDR3 runs 13 residues. The germline V and J ends were trimmed by 3 bases and 9 bases, with 12 bases remaining between them. Germline V gene lookup returns CDR1 PRHDT and CDR2 FYEKMQ (reference sequence).

This chain uses TRBV7-2 with TRBJ1-2; D perhaps matches TRBD1 (6 bases). Trimming removed 1 base from V and 3 bases from J, with 12 bases in between. The CDR3 extends over 15 amino acids. From germline, CDR1 is SGHTA and CDR2 FQGNSA. CDR3: CASSLVIQGDYGYTF. In DNA form, the CDR3 reads TGTGCCAGCAGCTTAGTCATACAGGGAGACTATGGCTACACCTTC. Full variable domain (missing parts from reference TRBV7-2 and TRBJ1-2): GAGVSQSPSNKVTEKGKDVELRCDPISGHTALYWYRQSLGQGLEFLIYFQGNSAPDKSGLPSDRFSAERTGGSVSTLTIQRTQQEDSAVYLCASSLVIQGDYGYTFGSGTRLTVV.

This clone was seen only once. The chain carries TRBV27 and TRBJ1-1, with a weak D call TRBD1 (5 bases). The CDR3 runs to 14 residues. The germline gives CDR1 MNHEY, CDR2 SMNVEV (reference sequence). With 6 bases removed from V and 5 bases from J, the gap between germline ends came to 16 bases. The CDR3, as DNA: TGTGCCAGCAGCTCTGTGGGGGGAATGACTGAAGCTTTCTTT. Translating it yields CASSSVGGMTEAFF.

The chain links TRBV12-5 to TRBJ1-5; tentatively, D is TRBD1 (5 bases). Germline CDR1 reads LGHNT; CDR2 reads FRNRAP. V lost 6 bases and J 3 bases, leaving 12 bases between the germline ends. The CDR3 length is 14 residues. The CDR3 region is CASGGGQNNQPQHF. For the CDR3, the DNA is TGTGCTAGTGGGGGCGGACAAAACAATCAGCCCCAGCATTTT. Supplemented by reference TRBV12-5 and TRBJ1-5, the full variable domain reads DARVTQTPRHKVTEMGQEVTMRCQPILGHNTVFWYRQTMMQGLELLAYFRNRAPLDDSGMPKDRFSAEMPDATLATLKIQPSEPRDSAVYFCASGGGQNNQPQHFGDGTRLSIL.

The chain joins TRBV25-1 to TRBJ1-3; tentatively, D is TRBD1 (5 bases). CDR1 and CDR2 (germline): MGHDK, SYGVNS. Trimming took off 3 bases at V and 4 bases at J, with 10 bases between the two ends. The CDR3 has 14 amino acids. The CDR3 protein is CASSEIGAGNTIYF. The CDR3 nucleotides read TGTGCCAGCAGTGAGATAGGGGCCGGAAACACCATATATTTT.

This chain joins TRBV14 and TRBJ1-3; no firm D call. The CDR3 is 14 residues long. Trimming took off 6 bases at V and 2 bases at J, with 11 bases between the two ends. Germline values: CDR1 SGHDN, CDR2 FVKESK. CDR3 coding DNA: TGTGCCAGCAGGCTGAGTAGTACTGGAAACACCATATATTTT. Its protein product is CASRLSSTGNTIYF.

This clone was seen a few times. The chain has TRBV5-1 and TRBJ2-7; TRBD2 agrees at 9 bases. CDR1 is SGHRS and CDR2 is YFSETQ in the germline V gene. The CDR3 covers 16 residues. Losses at the gene ends were 0 bases for V and 2 bases for J; bases not matched to a gene: 6. CDR3 in DNA: TGCGCCAGCAGCTTGGCTAGCGGGGCGAGACCCTACGAGCAGTACTTC. It encodes CASSLASGARPYEQYF.

The chain recombines TRBV2 with TRBJ2-5; maybe TRBD1 (5 bases). With 4 bases removed from V and 14 bases from J, the gap between germline ends came to 14 bases. The CDR3 runs 11 residues. Germline lookup yields CDR1 SNHLY and CDR2 FYNNEI. CDR3 coding DNA: TGTGCCAGCAGTGGACTCAGGGTAGGATACTTC. Protein sequence: CASSGLRVGYF.

This clone was found a few times. The chain couples TRBV7-9 to TRBJ1-6, with D tentatively TRBD1 (6 bases). Germline V gene data show CDR1 as SEHNR and CDR2 as FQNEAQ (reference sequence). This CDR3 has 16 amino acids. V dropped 5 bases and J dropped 7 bases, with 18 bases sitting between them. The CDR3 spells CASSVSTGTWNSPLHF. The CDR3, as DNA: TGTGCCAGCAGCGTATCTACAGGGACCTGGAATTCACCCCTCCACTTT.

This rearrangement joins TRBV10-3 to TRBJ2-7; D perhaps matches TRBD1 (6 bases). This CDR3 region has 14 residues. V dropped 6 bases and J dropped 0 bases, with 12 bases sitting between them. Germline V CDR1 and CDR2: ENHRY, SYGVKD. CDR3: CAISTGPRSYEQYF. The CDR3 bases are TGTGCCATCAGCACAGGGCCCCGCTCCTACGAGCAGTACTTC.